The 22 T cell receptor beta chains reported below all come from one sample, sequenced in a study of molecular identifiers for immune sequencing clone quantification. Via MiXCR, TCRdb re-called the PCR reads, giving one row per CDR3 protein. This sample has about half a million distinct CDR3 sequences, with over 20% found just once. The sample taken for sequencing was naive CD8+ T cells from blood, with Jurkat cell RNA spiked in. The subset: FACS-sorted CD8+CD4-CCR7+CD45RA+ naive T cells. Receptor source: a human donor in good health. Some libraries in this study had Jurkat cell RNA spiked in.

This clonotype was observed at least ten times. This chain uses TRBV7-8 with TRBJ2-7, with unresolved D. Germline V gene data show CDR1 as SGHVS and CDR2 as FQNEAQ. Trimming cost V 0 bases and J 0 bases, with 12 bases left between them. This CDR3 is built from 16 residues. CDR3 nucleotide sequence: TGTGCCAGCAGCTTAGCGGGCAGGACCAGCTCCTACGAGCAGTACTTC. It translates to CASSLAGRTSSYEQYF.

This clonotype has ten or more counts. The V and J genes are TRBV13 and TRBJ2-7, with 7 bases matching TRBD1. Germline assignment: CDR1 PRHDT and CDR2 FYEKMQ (reference sequence). Germline trimming cut 4 bases from V and 0 bases from J; bases unmatched to any gene: 18. This CDR3 has 19 amino acids. The CDR3 spells CASSSVSPGQGQSSYEQYF. CDR3 coding DNA: TGTGCCAGCAGCTCCGTAAGCCCAGGCCAGGGACAGAGCTCCTACGAGCAGTACTTC.

This clonotype came up a few times. The V call is TRBV5-1, the J call TRBJ2-5; 9 positions match TRBD1. J was trimmed by 5 bases and V by 0 bases; bases with no gene match: 5. Per germline, CDR1 SGHRS and CDR2 YFSETQ. The CDR3 runs to 15 residues. The CDR3 sequence is CASSLGNRGPETQYF. The DNA for the CDR3 is TGCGCCAGCAGCTTGGGTAACAGGGGGCCGGAGACCCAGTACTTC. The full variable domain, completed using reference TRBV5-1 and TRBJ2-5, is KAGVTQTPRYLIKTRGQQVTLSCSPISGHRSVSWYQQTPGQGLQFLFEYFSETQRNKGNFPGRFSGRQFSNSRSEMNVSTLELGDSALYLCASSLGNRGPETQYFGPGTRLLVL.

The genes are TRBV4-1 and TRBJ1-1, with D unclear. The CDR3 is 14 amino acids. V lost 4 bases and J 1 base, leaving 10 bases between the germline ends. Germline loops: CDR1 MGHRA, CDR2 YSYEKL. In DNA form, the CDR3 reads TGCGCCAGCAGCCGTGTGGGTGGGAACACTGAAGCTTTCTTT. Translating it yields CASSRVGGNTEAFF.

This rearrangement joins TRBV7-6 to TRBJ2-7; TRBD2 aligns across 13 bases. The CDR3 extends over 16 amino acids. CDR1 and CDR2 from the germline V gene are SGHVS and FNYEAQ. The junction had 7 bases not matched to a gene; V was cut back by 5 bases and J by 3 bases. CDR3 DNA sequence: TGTGCCAGCAGCCCCGCCAGGACTAGCGGGGGCTACGAGCAGTACTTC. Protein sequence: CASSPARTSGGYEQYF. Full variable domain (outside the CDR3, taken from reference TRBV7-6 and TRBJ2-7): GAGVSQSPRYKVTKRGQDVALRCDPISGHVSLYWYRQALGQGPEFLTYFNYEAQQDKSGLPNDRFSAERPEGSISTLTIQRTEQRDSAMYRCASSPARTSGGYEQYFGPGTRLTVT.

This clonotype turned up a few times. This chain joins TRBV5-5 and TRBJ1-1, with D possibly being TRBD1 (6 bases). CDR1 and CDR2 (germline): SGHKS, YYEKEE (reference sequence). With 5 bases removed from V and 4 bases from J, the gap between germline ends came to 15 bases. This CDR3 is built from 14 residues. The CDR3 protein is CASRFLTGTTEAFF. The CDR3, as DNA: TGTGCCAGCAGGTTTCTAACAGGGACCACTGAAGCTTTCTTT.

Here the CDR3 DNA reads TGTGCCAGCAGTGAAGGACAGGCAGTAAACTATGGCTACACCTTC. Translating it yields CASSEGQAVNYGYTF. The chain has TRBV2 and TRBJ1-2; D may be TRBD1 (6 bases). Germline V gives CDR1 SNHLY, CDR2 FYNNEI. The CDR3 runs 15 residues. V gave up 1 base and J gave up 2 bases, with 11 bases separating them.

This clonotype has more than one count but fewer than ten. V and J are TRBV7-9 and TRBJ2-7; the D gene is possibly TRBD1 (6 bases). Looked up from germline, CDR1 is SEHNR and CDR2 is FQNEAQ (reference sequence). CDR3 size: 18 residues. Between the trimmed V and J ends, which lost 5 bases and 1 base, there was a span of 24 bases. The CDR3 region is CASSHSPRGPIPSYEQYF. The CDR3 coding sequence is TGTGCCAGCAGCCATTCTCCCAGGGGCCCGATTCCTTCCTACGAGCAGTACTTC.

This clonotype was picked up a small number of times. The J gene is TRBJ2-2, the V gene TRBV27; 13 bases line up with TRBD2. This CDR3 spans 14 amino acids. The V and J ends lost 8 bases and 5 bases, in that order; junction bases with no gene match: 2. Germline V gene sequence: CDR1 MNHEY, CDR2 SMNVEV (reference sequence). The CDR3 DNA follows: TGTGCCAGCCTGGGACTAGCGGGAACCGGGGAGCTGTTTTTT. Its protein product is CASLGLAGTGELFF.

This clonotype appeared many times. The chain combines TRBV5-1 with TRBJ2-3; 14 bases line up with TRBD2. This CDR3 comprises 17 residues. The germline V gene has CDR1 SGHRS and CDR2 YFSETQ. Trimming removed 1 base from V and 2 bases from J; junction bases left unmatched: 3. The CDR3 spells CASSLSGLAGDTDTQYF. DNA of the CDR3: TGCGCCAGCAGCTTGTCGGGACTAGCGGGAGACACAGATACGCAGTATTTT.

This clonotype was detected a few times. The DNA of the CDR3 is TGTGCCAGCAGTCCCTTGTGGGGAGACACTGAAGCTTTCTTT. It encodes CASSPLWGDTEAFF. This chain uses TRBV6-2 or TRBV6-3 with TRBJ1-1; D is unresolved. The CDR3 is made up of 14 amino acids. Germline CDR1 is MNHEY and CDR2 is SVGEGT. Trimming took off 5 bases at V and 3 bases at J, with 13 bases between the two ends.

This clonotype has ten or more counts. The rearrangement links TRBV7-9 to TRBJ2-2; 11 positions match TRBD2. CDR3 length: 17 amino acids. J gave up 6 bases and V 5 bases, and 11 bases lay outside the gene matches. CDR1 and CDR2 (germline): SEHNR, FQNEAQ (reference sequence). CDR3 protein: CASSPGLAVYGAGELFF. The CDR3, as DNA: TGTGCCAGCAGCCCGGGACTAGCGGTTTATGGCGCCGGGGAGCTGTTTTTT.

V gene TRBV6-5 combines with J gene TRBJ2-1, with 7 nucleotides matching TRBD2. This CDR3 has 14 amino acids. After removal of 0 bases from V and 5 bases from J, the junction contained 1 base not matched to a gene. Germline CDR1 MNHEY, CDR2 SVGAGI. The CDR3 DNA reads TGTGCCAGCAGTTACTCTAGCGGGCACAATGAGCAGTTCTTC. It translates to CASSYSSGHNEQFF.

This clonotype has ten or more counts. V usage is TRBV9 and J usage is TRBJ1-1; D remains unclear. V was trimmed by 0 bases and J by 1 base, leaving 13 bases between them. Looked up from germline, CDR1 is SGDLS and CDR2 is YYNGEE. CDR3 length: 16 residues. The CDR3 loop reads CASSVDGGHQNTEAFF. The CDR3 region has the DNA TGTGCCAGCAGCGTAGACGGAGGGCATCAGAACACTGAAGCTTTCTTT. Combining the CDR3 with reference TRBV9 and TRBJ1-1 gives the whole variable domain DSGVTQTPKHLITATGQRVTLRCSPRSGDLSVYWYQQSLDQGLQFLIQYYNGEERAKGNILERFSAQQFPDLHSELNLSSLELGDSALYFCASSVDGGHQNTEAFFGQGTRLTVV.

At least ten counts were recorded for this clonotype. The J gene is TRBJ1-4, the V gene TRBV12-3 or TRBV12-4, with no clear D. Trimming cost V 8 bases and J 8 bases, with 15 bases left between them. This CDR3 region has 13 residues. The CDR3 sequence is CASRTPVEEKLFF. CDR3 in DNA: TGTGCCAGCCGTACACCCGTGGAGGAAAAACTGTTTTTT.

This clonotype has only a few counts. This chain links TRBV9 with TRBJ2-5; 8 nucleotides line up with TRBD1. Per the germline V gene, CDR1 is SGDLS and CDR2 is YYNGEE. The CDR3 sequence is 15 residues long. Trimming cost V 5 bases and J 3 bases; bases outside gene matches: 9. For the CDR3, the DNA is TGTGCCAGCAGTTCACCCGGGACAGGTGAAGAGACCCAGTACTTC. Translating gives CASSSPGTGEETQYF.

The V call is TRBV28, the J call TRBJ2-2, with a tentative D call TRBD1 (5 bases). Trimming stripped 9 bases from V and 3 bases from J, with 17 bases between. The CDR3 covers 15 residues. Per germline, CDR1 MDHEN and CDR2 SYDVKM. CDR3 DNA: TGTGCCAGAGCGCCAGGGTTATATGACACCGGGGAGCTGTTTTTT. Protein: CARAPGLYDTGELFF.

There are a few counts of this clonotype. CDR3 DNA: TGTGCCAGCAGTTACTCGGGGTGGGAGACCCAGACCGGGGAGCTGTTTTTT. As protein: CASSYSGWETQTGELFF. V gene TRBV6-5 combines with J gene TRBJ2-2; tentatively, D is TRBD2 (5 bases). This CDR3 is 17 amino acids long. The germline V gene encodes CDR1 MNHEY and CDR2 SVGAGI. V gave up 0 bases and J gave up 5 bases, with 16 bases separating them.

A note on this clonotype: A much larger clonotype is one base distant, so this may be a read error. The rearrangement joins TRBV12-3 or TRBV12-4 to TRBJ2-1; 8 bases align to TRBD2. This CDR3 is built from 13 residues. J was trimmed by 9 bases and V by 0 bases; bases with no gene match: 1. The CDR3 spells CASSLASGAEQFF. CDR3 DNA sequence: TGTGCCAGCAGTTTAGCTAGCGGGGCTGAGCAGTTCTTC.

V is TRBV4-1 and J is TRBJ2-2; 10 nucleotides align to TRBD1. The CDR3 length is 16 residues. V shed 3 bases and J 8 bases; nucleotides not matched to a gene: 9. Germline loops: CDR1 MGHRA, CDR2 YSYEKL. The CDR3 nucleotides read TGCGCCAGCAGCCACCGGGGGACAGGGGAGATTGGGGAGCTGTTTTTT. It is translated as CASSHRGTGEIGELFF.

The chain links TRBV27 to TRBJ2-6; D ambiguous. Germline CDR1 is MNHEY and CDR2 is SMNVEV (reference sequence). The CDR3 has 18 residues. Trimming removed 6 bases at V and 1 base at J, with 19 bases between. CDR3: CASSGLPASSSGANVLTF. The CDR3 nucleotides are TGTGCCAGCAGCGGCCTTCCAGCCTCATCTTCTGGGGCCAACGTCCTGACTTTC.

Notes on this clonotype: One base away lies a much larger clone, so this may be a sequencing read error. The genes are TRBV12-3 or TRBV12-4 and TRBJ1-2; D perhaps matches TRBD1 (5 bases). This CDR3 region has 16 residues. The CDR3 DNA reads TGTGCCAGCAGTTTATTGCTCCGGGACGGCGCTTTAGGCTACGCCTTC. Translation: CASSLLLRDGALGYAF.